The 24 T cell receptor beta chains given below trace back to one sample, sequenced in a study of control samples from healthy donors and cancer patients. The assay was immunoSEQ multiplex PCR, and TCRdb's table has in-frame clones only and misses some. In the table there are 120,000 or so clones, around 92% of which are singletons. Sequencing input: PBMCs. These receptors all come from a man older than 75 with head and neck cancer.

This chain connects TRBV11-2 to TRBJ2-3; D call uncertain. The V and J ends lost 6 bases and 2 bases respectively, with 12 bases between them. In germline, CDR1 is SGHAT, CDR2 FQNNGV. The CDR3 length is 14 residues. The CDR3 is CASSQQSSTDTQYF. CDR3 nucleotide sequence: TGTGCCAGCAGTCAACAGAGCTCCACAGATACGCAGTATTTT.

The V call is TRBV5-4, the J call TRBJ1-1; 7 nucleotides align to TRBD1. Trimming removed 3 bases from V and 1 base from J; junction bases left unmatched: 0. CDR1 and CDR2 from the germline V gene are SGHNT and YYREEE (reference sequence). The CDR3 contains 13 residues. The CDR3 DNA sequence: TGTGCCAGCAGCTGGGACAGGAACACTGAAGCTTTCTTT. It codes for CASSWDRNTEAFF.

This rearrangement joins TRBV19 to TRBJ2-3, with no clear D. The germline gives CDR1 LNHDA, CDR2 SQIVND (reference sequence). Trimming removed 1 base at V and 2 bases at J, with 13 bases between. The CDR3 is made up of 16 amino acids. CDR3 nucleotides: TGTGCCAGTAGTATAGGAGTCAGCCGAGTCACAGATACGCAGTATTTT. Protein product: CASSIGVSRVTDTQYF.

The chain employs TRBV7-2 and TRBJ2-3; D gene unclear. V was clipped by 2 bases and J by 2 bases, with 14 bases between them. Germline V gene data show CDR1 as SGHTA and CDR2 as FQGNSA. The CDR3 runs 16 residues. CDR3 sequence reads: CASSLSYLSYTDTQYF. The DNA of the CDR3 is TGTGCCAGCAGCTTAAGTTACTTATCTTACACAGATACGCAGTATTTT.

The CDR3 sequence is CAWRRTGTSGVKYEQYF. The CDR3, as DNA: TGTGCCTGGAGGAGGACCGGGACTAGCGGGGTTAAATACGAGCAGTACTTC. The chain links TRBV30 to TRBJ2-7; 13 positions agree with TRBD2. This CDR3 has 17 residues. Germline assignment: CDR1 GTSNPN and CDR2 SVGIG (reference sequence). V shed 3 bases and J 4 bases; nucleotides not matched to a gene: 12.

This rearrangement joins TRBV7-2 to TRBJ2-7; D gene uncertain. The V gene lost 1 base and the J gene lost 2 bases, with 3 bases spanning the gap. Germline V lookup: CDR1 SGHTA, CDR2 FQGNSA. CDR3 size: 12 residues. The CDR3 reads CASSLVTYEQYF. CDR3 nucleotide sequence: TGTGCCAGCAGCTTAGTTACCTACGAGCAGTACTTC.

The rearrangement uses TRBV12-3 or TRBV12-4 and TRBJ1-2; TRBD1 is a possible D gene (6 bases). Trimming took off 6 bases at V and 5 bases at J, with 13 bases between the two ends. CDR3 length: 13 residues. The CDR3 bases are TGTGCCAGCAGGATCGGACAGAAGTATGGCTACACCTTC. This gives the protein CASRIGQKYGYTF.

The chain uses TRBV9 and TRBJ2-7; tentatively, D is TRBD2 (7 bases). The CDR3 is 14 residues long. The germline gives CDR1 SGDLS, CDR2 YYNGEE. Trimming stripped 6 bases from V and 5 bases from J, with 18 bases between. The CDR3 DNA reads TGTGCCAGCACTCGGGGGGCTTTAGTCAACGAGCAGTACTTC. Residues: CASTRGALVNEQYF.

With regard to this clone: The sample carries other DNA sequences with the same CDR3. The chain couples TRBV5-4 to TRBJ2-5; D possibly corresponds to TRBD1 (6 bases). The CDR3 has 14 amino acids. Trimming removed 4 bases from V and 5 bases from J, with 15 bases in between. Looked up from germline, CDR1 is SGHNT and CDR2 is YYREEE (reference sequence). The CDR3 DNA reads TGTGCCAGCAGCCTGTCTGGGGGCGGCGAGACCCAGTACTTC. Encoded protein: CASSLSGGGETQYF.

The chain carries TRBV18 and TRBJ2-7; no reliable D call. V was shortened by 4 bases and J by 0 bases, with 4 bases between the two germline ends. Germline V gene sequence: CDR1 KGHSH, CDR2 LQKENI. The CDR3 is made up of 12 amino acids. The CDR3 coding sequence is TGTGCCAGCTCACTCGGCTCCTACGAGCAGTACTTC. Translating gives CASSLGSYEQYF.

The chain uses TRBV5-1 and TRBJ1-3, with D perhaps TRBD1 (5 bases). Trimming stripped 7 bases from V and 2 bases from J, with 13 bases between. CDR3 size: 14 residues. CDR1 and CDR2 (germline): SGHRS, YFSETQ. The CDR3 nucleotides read TGCGCCAGCCACCCAGGGACTGCTGGAAACACCATATATTTT. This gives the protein CASHPGTAGNTIYF.

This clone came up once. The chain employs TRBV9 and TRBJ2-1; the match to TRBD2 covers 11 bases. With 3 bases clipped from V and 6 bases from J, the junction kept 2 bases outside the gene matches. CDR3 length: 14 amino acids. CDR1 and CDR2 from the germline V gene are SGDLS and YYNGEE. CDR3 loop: CASSGLAGGNEQFF. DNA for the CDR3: TGTGCCAGCAGCGGCCTAGCGGGAGGCAATGAGCAGTTCTTC.

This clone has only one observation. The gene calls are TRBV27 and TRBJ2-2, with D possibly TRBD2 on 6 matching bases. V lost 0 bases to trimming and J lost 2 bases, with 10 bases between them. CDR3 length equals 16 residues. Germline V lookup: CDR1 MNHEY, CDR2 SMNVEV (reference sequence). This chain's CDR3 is CASSLSNGGNTGELFF. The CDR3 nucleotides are TGTGCCAGCAGTTTATCCAACGGGGGAAACACCGGGGAGCTGTTTTTT.

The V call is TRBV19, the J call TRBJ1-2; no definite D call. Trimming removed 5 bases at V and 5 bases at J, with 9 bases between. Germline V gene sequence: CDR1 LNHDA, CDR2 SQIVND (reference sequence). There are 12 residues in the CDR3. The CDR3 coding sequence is TGTGCCAGTAGTGCCTACGGATATGGCTACACCTTC. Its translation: CASSAYGYGYTF.

For the CDR3, the DNA is TGTGCCAGCAGCTTACCGGGCACAGATACGCAGTATTTT. Translating it yields CASSLPGTDTQYF. This chain uses TRBV7-2 with TRBJ2-3, with D unclear. This CDR3 region has 13 residues. V was pared by 2 bases and J by 1 base, with 4 bases between. Germline loops: CDR1 SGHTA, CDR2 FQGNSA.

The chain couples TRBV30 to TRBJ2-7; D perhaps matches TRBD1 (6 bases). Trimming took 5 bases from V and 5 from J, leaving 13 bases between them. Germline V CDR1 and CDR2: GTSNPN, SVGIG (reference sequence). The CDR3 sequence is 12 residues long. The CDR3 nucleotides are TGTGCCTGGGAACAGGGTGGCGACGAGCAGTACTTC. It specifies CAWEQGGDEQYF.

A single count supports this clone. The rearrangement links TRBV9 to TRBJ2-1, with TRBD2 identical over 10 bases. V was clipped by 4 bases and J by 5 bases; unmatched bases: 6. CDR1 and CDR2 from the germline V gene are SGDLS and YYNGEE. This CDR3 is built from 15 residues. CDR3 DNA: TGTGCCAGCAGCTCAGGTAGCGGGGGGCACAATGAGCAGTTCTTC. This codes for CASSSGSGGHNEQFF.

The CDR3 DNA follows: TGTGCCAGCAGTAAGCTAGAGGGAGTCTCTGGAAACACCATATATTTT. It yields the protein CASSKLEGVSGNTIYF. The chain has TRBV28 and TRBJ1-3; D is unresolved. Germline CDR1 reads MDHEN; CDR2 reads SYDVKM. V was cut by 5 bases and J by 0 bases, with 14 bases left in between. The CDR3 extends over 16 amino acids.

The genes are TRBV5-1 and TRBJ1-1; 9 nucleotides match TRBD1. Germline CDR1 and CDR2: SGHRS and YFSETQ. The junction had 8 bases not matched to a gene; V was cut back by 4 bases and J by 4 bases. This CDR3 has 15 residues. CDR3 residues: CASSNPQGAATEAFF. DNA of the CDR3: TGCGCCAGCAGCAACCCACAGGGGGCGGCCACTGAAGCTTTCTTT.

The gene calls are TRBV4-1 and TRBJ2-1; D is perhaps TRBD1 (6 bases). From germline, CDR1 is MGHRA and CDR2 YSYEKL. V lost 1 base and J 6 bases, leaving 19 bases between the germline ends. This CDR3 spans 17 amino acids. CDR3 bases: TGCGCCAGCAGCCAAGCCCCGGGACACCGAGAGGGCAATGAGCAGTTCTTC. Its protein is CASSQAPGHREGNEQFF.

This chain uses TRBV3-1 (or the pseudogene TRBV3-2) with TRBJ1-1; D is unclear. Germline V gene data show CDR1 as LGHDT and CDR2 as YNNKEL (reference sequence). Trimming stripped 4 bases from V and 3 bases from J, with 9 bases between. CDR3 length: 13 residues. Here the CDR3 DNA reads TGTGCCAGCAGCCGAACGGTTTACACTGAAGCTTTCTTT. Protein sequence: CASSRTVYTEAFF.

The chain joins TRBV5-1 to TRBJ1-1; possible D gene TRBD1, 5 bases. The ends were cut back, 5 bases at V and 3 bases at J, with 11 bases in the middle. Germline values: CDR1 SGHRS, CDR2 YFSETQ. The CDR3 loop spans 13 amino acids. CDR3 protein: CASSLGTHTEAFF. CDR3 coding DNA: TGCGCCAGCAGTCTCGGGACTCACACTGAAGCTTTCTTT.

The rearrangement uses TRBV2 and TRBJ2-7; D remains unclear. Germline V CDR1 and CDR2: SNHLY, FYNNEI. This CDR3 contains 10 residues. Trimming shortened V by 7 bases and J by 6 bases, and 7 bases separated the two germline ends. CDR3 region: CASTRSEQYF. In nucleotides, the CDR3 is TGTGCCAGCACCAGGAGCGAGCAGTACTTC.

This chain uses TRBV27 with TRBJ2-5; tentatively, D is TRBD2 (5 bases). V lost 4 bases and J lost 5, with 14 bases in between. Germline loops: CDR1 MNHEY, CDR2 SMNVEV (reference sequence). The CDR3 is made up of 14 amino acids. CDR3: CASSSRGSSETQYF. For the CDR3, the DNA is TGTGCCAGCAGTTCACGAGGGTCTTCGGAGACCCAGTACTTC.